This TCR beta chain was recorded in a study of cytomegalovirus exposure and HLA in healthy donors (dated by TCRdb to between 2016 and 2019). As for the study more broadly: According to an earlier analysis of 450 to 650 of the donors, some 180 million T cells yielded 95 million to 140 million unique TCR beta sequences and about 300 Gb of sequence data. Roughly 290 gigabases of sequencing data and about 92 million unique TCR sequences made up an early release that covered approximately 620 HLA-typed donors. Of the 300 to 450 genotyped donors, roughly 80% were placed in the genetic ancestry cluster associated with self-reported Caucasian donors. The study aimed to test whether signatures of past pathogen exposure could be identified by cataloging public T cell receptors. Using immunosequencing, the study profiled T cell repertoires from approximately 700 subjects and related those repertoires to cytomegalovirus serostatus. In addition to the first cohort of several hundred subjects, a separate validation cohort of 130 or so different subjects was used. High-throughput TCR immunosequencing, statistical association of individual TCRs with disease status, and machine learning were combined to predict cytomegalovirus infection status. A later analysis re-examined previously published TCR beta repertoires from 610 or so donors and added high-resolution HLA genotyping to investigate patterns of TCR occurrence. In the later analysis, no new phenotypic data were used to find candidate immune exposures; instead, reliance was placed on TCR beta sequences and their occurrence across donors. An earlier analysis of approximately 580 of the donors used high-throughput TCR beta sequencing to judge whether each TCR beta V gene segment behaved as functional or pseudogenic. Donor age, sex, ethnicity and CMV serostatus were compiled alongside the repertoire data. Genome-wide SNP genotypes for about 65% of the roughly 670 donors were used in a later genetic analysis, which treated that subset as a discovery cohort. Every repertoire in the discovery cohort had been generated on one and the same sequencing platform. HLA typing included class I and class II loci at four-digit resolution. The number of donors typed differed by locus, with 629-630 for A, B, C, DRB1 and DQB1, roughly 520 for DQA1, 600 to 610 for DPA1, and 472 for DPB1. Five DR-DQ haplotypes were handled as single units for association and clustering, since linkage in the cohort was strong. On average, roughly 240,000 unique TCR beta nucleotide sequences were sequenced per donor among 398 genotyped donors of the cohort, with approximately 18% of those sequences being non-productive. The paper's findings and limits, for the study overall: A later analysis found that TCR association rates varied across HLA loci, with DRB1 alleles showing the most associated TCRs and HLA-C alleles the fewest. HLA typing was unavailable for some donors at each locus, so association tests used only the typed subset. The authors suggested that the approach could potentially be extended to other disease states and immunological phenotypes. In both the original and validation cohorts, the classifier was reported to diagnose cytomegalovirus status with high specificity and sensitivity. The earlier analysis of some 540 of the donors excluded some 16 rarely observed V segments, including chromosome 9 orphons, because counts were too low. In a later analysis, 16,951 TCR beta sequences were associated with specific HLA alleles at a false discovery rate of 0.05. The only immune exposure information available for the cohort was CMV serostatus. Compared with equally common non-associated chains, HLA-associated TCR beta chains in a later analysis were more clonally expanded and had lower generation probabilities. Because the 87-base-pair reads could not distinguish some IMGT-functional V segments, including TRBV6-2 and TRBV6-3, those segments were excluded. A cluster of highly shared sequence variants was judged likely to be a technical artifact of the sequencing pipeline. In this cohort, only TCR beta chains were sequenced, and detectable features were limited by the absence of alpha or paired-chain data. Most TCR sequences were observed very rarely across donors, whereas some public TCRs were present in many individuals. When HLA alleles, especially DR and DQ, strongly co-occurred, TCR associations were difficult to assign to individual alleles. Presence/absence analyses assumed roughly uniform sequencing depth across donors, an assumption that may not hold. A later analysis found that most CMV-associated TCR beta chains appeared HLA-restricted, with HLA associations seemingly driven largely by CMV exposure. An earlier analysis of 587 of the donors showed that most TCR beta V segments appeared in productive rearrangements either about 90% or about 30% of the time, which broadly matched IMGT annotations. Correlated functional status among segregating V segments might reflect linkage disequilibrium, but an unknown experimental factor could not be ruled out. A few of the identified cytomegalovirus-associated TCR beta chains were confirmed in vitro to be specific for cytomegalovirus antigens. A later analysis reported that several top co-occurrence clusters appeared linked to parvovirus B19, influenza, CMV and Epstein-Barr virus. A total of roughly 160 TCR beta chains were listed by the study as associated with cytomegalovirus. A later genetic analysis associated a missense DCLRE1C variant with V-gene and J-gene trimming of TCR beta chains, and an independent cohort replicated the association. A later genetic analysis reported fewer N-insertions in productive TCRs among donors in an Asian-associated ancestry cluster than the roughly 720-donor mean. A further reported finding was that TCR beta sequences accurately predicted the HLA-A and HLA-B alleles for most subjects in the first cohort.

Receptor amplification or capture employed the immunoSEQ multiplex PCR assay. For the multiplex PCR, a mixture combining 60 forward primers for TCR Vbeta segments and 13 reverse primers for TCR Jbeta segments was used. A multiplex PCR assay on genomic DNA amplified the CDR3 region of rearranged TCR beta genes. The amplified TCR beta libraries were sequenced on the Illumina HiSeq System as 87-base-pair reads. The published analysis was carried out like this. A later analysis counted tens of millions of unique TCR beta chains across the 700 or so repertoires, and 10 million to 12 million of these chains were shared by at least two donors. Raw reads were error-corrected and collapsed into unique sequences by a nearest-neighbor algorithm in which closely related sequences were merged to remove PCR and sequencing errors. Alignment of CDR3 sequences to IMGT reference sequences was used to assign V, D and J gene segments. Each retained sequence needed at least a six-nucleotide match to both a V gene segment and a J gene segment. Rearrangements were called productive when the CDR3 lacked stop codons and stayed in frame with V and J; all others were non-productive. CDR3 was defined according to IMGT convention as the region running from the second conserved V-encoded cysteine to the conserved J-encoded phenylalanine. The earlier analysis of approximately 500 of the donors excluded sequences that lacked an unambiguous match to a single V gene segment. An earlier analysis of some 500 of the donors classified V segments as functional when productive rearrangements were above 56.7% and as segregating when the standard deviation between donors was above 5%. A statistical classification framework was built for diagnosing cytomegalovirus status from the catalog of TCR beta chain sequences. In a later analysis, V and J genes were assigned by comparing TCR nucleotide sequences against IMGT/GENE-DB human TR gene sequences. Using the TCRdist pipeline, a later analysis assigned CDR3 sequences along with most-parsimonious VDJ recombination scenarios. In a later analysis, each TCR beta chain was defined by its CDR3 amino acid sequence together with its V-gene family, and reads lacking a unique V-gene family were excluded. In a later analysis, nearly 600 highly shared, low-generation-probability nucleotide sequences were removed to address suspected cross-contamination and a sequencing artifact. A later analysis calculated a clonal expansion index for each public chain from normalized within-repertoire ranks of inferred template counts. A later analysis computed generation probabilities with a VDJ recombination model fitted to out-of-frame rearrangements, and checked the results against IGoR. In a later analysis, TCR-TCR, TCR-HLA and TCR-CMV co-occurrence was scored with hypergeometric tests, and a repertoire-size bias correction was applied to TCR pairs. To estimate false discovery rates, a later analysis permuted the HLA or CMV assignments 20 times. A later analysis grouped co-occurring TCRs with DBSCAN, adding TCRdist sequence similarity when clustering within HLA-allele-positive subsets. Repertoires with fewer than 30,000 or more than 120,000 public chains, plus five repertoires with anomalous nucleotide sharing, were excluded from co-occurrence clustering. The clones in this table, taken by TCRdb from immuneACCESS, are in-frame only. Not every clone is retained; where verified, under half of the shortfall comes from an unresolved V gene, and the cause of the rest is unknown. The V and J calls and clone size are taken from that table; D and trimming were inferred from the DNA. The sample records some 170,000 clones, about two thirds of which are singletons. The top ten hold 2.5% of the sample.

According to the germline V gene (reference sequence), CDR1 reads SEHNR and CDR2 reads FQNEAQ. Including cysteine and phenylalanine, the CDR3 has 14 amino acids. Only the CDR3 portion is preserved as DNA: 42 bases, with reading frame beginning at the first base. Cut back by 7 bases and 3 bases, the V and J ends lie 14 bases apart. The cohort comprised some 700 healthy bone marrow donors. At the time of sampling, all cohort members were nominally healthy, though unrecorded immune exposures were likely present. Of the roughly 630 cohort members, nearly 300 had a positive CMV serostatus and 350 to 450 had a negative one, while no CMV serostatus was recorded for the donor. Each donor provided a peripheral blood sample, and peripheral blood mononuclear cells were used for TCR beta sequencing. The Qiagen DNeasy Blood Extraction Kit was used to extract genomic DNA from the blood cell samples. Worth noting for this clone: Its antigen is unknown. Base qualities are missing; no much larger clone stands one base away.

Rearrangement joined TRBV7-9 to TRBJ2-3; TRBD2 is possibly the D segment (6 matching bases). The receptor comes from a human donor in good health. The specimen sequenced was PBMCs. This receptor has the CDR3 CASIGGVGTDTQYF. The DNA reads TGTGCCAGCATTGGAGGGGTTGGGACAGATACGCAGTATTTT.